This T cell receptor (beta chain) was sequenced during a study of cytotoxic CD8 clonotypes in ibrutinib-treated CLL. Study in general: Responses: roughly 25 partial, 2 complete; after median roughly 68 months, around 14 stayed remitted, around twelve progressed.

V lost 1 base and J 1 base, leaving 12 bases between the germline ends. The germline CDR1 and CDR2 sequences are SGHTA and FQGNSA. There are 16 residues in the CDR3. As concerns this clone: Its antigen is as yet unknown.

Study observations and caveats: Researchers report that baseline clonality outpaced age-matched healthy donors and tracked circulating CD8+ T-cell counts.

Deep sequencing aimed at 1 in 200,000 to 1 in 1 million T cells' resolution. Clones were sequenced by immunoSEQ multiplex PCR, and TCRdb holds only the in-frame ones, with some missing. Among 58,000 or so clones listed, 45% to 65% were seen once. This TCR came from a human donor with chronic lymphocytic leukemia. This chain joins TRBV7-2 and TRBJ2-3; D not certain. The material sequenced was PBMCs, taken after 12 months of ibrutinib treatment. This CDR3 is CASSLVLGRRTDTQYF. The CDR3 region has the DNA TGTGCCAGCAGCTTAGTGTTAGGGCGGCGCACAGATACGCAGTATTTT.